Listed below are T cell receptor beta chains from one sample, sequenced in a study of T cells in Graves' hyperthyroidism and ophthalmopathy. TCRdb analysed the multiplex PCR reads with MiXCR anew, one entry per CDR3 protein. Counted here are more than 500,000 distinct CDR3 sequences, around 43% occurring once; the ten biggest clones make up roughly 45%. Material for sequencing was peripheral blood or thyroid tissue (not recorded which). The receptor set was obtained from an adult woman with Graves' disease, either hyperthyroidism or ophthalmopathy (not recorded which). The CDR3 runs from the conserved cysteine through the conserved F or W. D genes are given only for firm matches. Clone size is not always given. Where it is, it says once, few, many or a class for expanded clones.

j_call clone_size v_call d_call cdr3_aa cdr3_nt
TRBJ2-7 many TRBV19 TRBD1 CASTPGQGFHEQYF TGTGCCAGTACGCCGGGACAGGGGTTCCACGAGCAGTACTTC
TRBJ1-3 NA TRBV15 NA CATSREGISGNTIYF TGTGCCACCAGCAGAGAGGGGATCTCTGGAAACACCATATATTTT
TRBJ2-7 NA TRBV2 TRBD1 CASSLTGGPEEQYF TGTGCCAGCAGCCTAACAGGGGGCCCGGAAGAGCAGTACTTC
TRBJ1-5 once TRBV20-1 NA CSGRGGGAYNQPQHF TGCAGTGGCAGAGGTGGGGGGGCGTACAATCAGCCCCAGCATTTT
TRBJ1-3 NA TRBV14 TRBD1 CASSRTGGRGNTIYF TGTGCCAGCAGCCGGACAGGGGGTCGCGGAAACACCATATATTTT
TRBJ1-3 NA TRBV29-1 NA CSLGGRGFGNTIYF TGCAGCTTAGGAGGCCGGGGGTTCGGAAACACCATATATTTT
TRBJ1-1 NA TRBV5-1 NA CASSFGGLRNTEAFF TGCGCCAGCAGCTTCGGTGGTCTCAGGAACACTGAAGCTTTCTTT
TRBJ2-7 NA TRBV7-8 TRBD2 CASNGELAGGNEQYF TGTGCCAGCAATGGGGAACTAGCGGGAGGCAACGAGCAGTACTTC
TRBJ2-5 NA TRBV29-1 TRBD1 CSLTGGYQETQYF TGCAGCCTAACAGGGGGATACCAAGAGACCCAGTACTTC
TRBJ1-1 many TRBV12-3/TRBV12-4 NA CASSQRSRVLLGTEAFF TGTGCCAGCAGCCAAAGGTCCCGGGTTTTATTGGGAACTGAAGCTTTCTTT